This entry describes one TCR beta chain. No antigen is known for it. Germline V gene data show CDR1 as SEHNR and CDR2 as FQNEAQ (reference sequence). V lost 1 base and J lost 8, with 11 bases in between. The CDR3 runs to 13 residues. TCRdb keeps only in-frame clones here, not all; method: immunoSEQ multiplex PCR. The sample has about 170,000 clones, 87% seen once; the top ten hold over 1%. The data stem from a study of T cell responses to AZD1222 COVID-19 vaccine. Study outcomes and limitations: Scientists sampled the repertoires only once the peak T cell response had passed. Spike-specific TCR breadth and depth rose after two AZD1222 doses. Mostly white British, mostly female donors; authors suggested clonal diversity may be underestimated. Along spike, vaccine-associated CD4 TCRs were found throughout, with dominance at 160-218 and 743-854.

The J gene is TRBJ1-2, the V gene TRBV7-9, with D maybe TRBD1 (5 bases). The clonotype was recovered from an adult who received the AZD1222 COVID-19 vaccine. This specimen was peripheral blood, taken 28 days after the second AZD1222 dose. The CDR3 loop is CASSLGDLTGYTF. The CDR3 DNA is TGTGCCAGCAGCTTAGGGGACCTGACAGGCTACACCTTC.